This TCR beta chain originates from a study of T cells after posttransplantation cyclophosphamide. General observations from the study: Recipient CMV seropositivity and CMV reactivation strongly tracked TRB clonality. Later post-transplant blood repertoires were often dominated by donor CD8+ memory clones. Tissue-infiltrating T cells from skin or gut overlapped little with blood T cells.

Clones were read by immunoSEQ multiplex PCR, and TCRdb kept only the in-frame ones, dropping some. The data contain fewer than 12,000 clones, approximately 86% of them singletons. On this clone: Antigen: not known.

Trimming removed 4 bases at V and 2 bases at J, with 10 bases between. Germline V CDR1 and CDR2: SGDLS, YYNGEE. CDR3 length: 14 amino acids. A marrow graft followed busulfan-fludarabine conditioning, with cyclophosphamide on days +3 and +4. The specimen comprised CD4+ T cells sorted from PBMCs, sampled after allogeneic stem cell transplant with posttransplant cyclophosphamide. V is TRBV9 and J is TRBJ2-1, with TRBD1 as a possible D gene (6 bases). The TCR was taken from a young adult male patient who received an allogeneic stem cell transplant from a related donor, was CMV-positive, and had acute GVHD only. Some T cells may be the graft donor's. The chain's CDR3 is CASSPGTTYNEQFF. The DNA for the CDR3 is TGTGCCAGCAGCCCGGGGACAACCTACAATGAGCAGTTCTTC.